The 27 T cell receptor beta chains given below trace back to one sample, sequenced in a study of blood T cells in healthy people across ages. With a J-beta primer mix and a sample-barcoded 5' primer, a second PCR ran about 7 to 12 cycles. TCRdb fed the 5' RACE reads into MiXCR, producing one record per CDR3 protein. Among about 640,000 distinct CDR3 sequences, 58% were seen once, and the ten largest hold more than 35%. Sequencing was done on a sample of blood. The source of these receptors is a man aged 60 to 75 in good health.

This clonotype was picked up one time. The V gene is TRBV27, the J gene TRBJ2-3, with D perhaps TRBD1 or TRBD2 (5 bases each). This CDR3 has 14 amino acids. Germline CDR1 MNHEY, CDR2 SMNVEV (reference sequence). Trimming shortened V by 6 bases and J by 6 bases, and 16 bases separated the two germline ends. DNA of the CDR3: TGTGCCAGCAGCTACCAGGGACCGATGGATACGCAGTATTTT. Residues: CASSYQGPMDTQYF.

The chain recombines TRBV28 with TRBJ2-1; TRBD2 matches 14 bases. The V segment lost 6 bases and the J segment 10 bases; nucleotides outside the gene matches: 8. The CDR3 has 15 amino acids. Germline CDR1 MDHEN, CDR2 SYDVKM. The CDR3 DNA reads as TGTGCCAGCAGAATAGGGACTAGCGGGGGAAGCGAGCAGTTCTTC. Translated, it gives CASRIGTSGGSEQFF.

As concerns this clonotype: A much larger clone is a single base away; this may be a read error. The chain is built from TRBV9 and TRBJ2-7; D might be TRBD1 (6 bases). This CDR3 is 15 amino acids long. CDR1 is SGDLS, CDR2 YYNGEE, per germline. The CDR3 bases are TGTGCCAGCGGCGTTTGGACAGCCGACACTTACGAGCAGTACTTC. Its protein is CASGVWTADTYEQYF.

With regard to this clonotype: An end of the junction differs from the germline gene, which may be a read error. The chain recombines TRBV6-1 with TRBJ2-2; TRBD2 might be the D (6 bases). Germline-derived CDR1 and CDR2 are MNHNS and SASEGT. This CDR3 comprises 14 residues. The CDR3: CASRETGNTGEVFF. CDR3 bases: TGTGCCAGCAGGGAAACGGGGAACACCGGGGAGGTGTTTTTT.

CDR3 amino acids: CASSLGGLADQYF. The DNA for the CDR3 is TGTGCCAGCAGTCTAGGGGGACTAGCGGACCAGTACTTC. The rearrangement uses TRBV11-2 and TRBJ2-5; 11 positions agree with TRBD2. With V trimmed by 6 bases and J by 10 bases, 7 bases remained unmatched. There are 13 residues in the CDR3. Germline V CDR1 and CDR2: SGHAT, FQNNGV.

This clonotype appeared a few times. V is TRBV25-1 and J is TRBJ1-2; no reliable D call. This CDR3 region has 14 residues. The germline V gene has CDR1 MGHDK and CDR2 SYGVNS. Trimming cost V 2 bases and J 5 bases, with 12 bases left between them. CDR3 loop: CASSEQNRPYGYTF. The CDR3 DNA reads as TGTGCCAGCAGTGAACAGAACAGACCATATGGCTACACCTTC.

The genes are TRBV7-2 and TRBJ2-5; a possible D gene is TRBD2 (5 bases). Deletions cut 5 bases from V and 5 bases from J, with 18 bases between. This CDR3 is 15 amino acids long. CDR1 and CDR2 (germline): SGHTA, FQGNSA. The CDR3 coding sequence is TGTGCCAGCAGCGGGAGTATTTCCCCCCCGGAGACCCAGTACTTC. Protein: CASSGSISPPETQYF.

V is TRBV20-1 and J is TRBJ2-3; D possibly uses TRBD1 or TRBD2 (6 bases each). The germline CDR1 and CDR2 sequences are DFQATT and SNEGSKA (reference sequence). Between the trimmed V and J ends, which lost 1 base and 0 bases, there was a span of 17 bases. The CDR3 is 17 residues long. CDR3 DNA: TGCAGTGCTAGAGTTCCGGGGGCCCAATCTAGCACAGATACGCAGTATTTT. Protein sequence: CSARVPGAQSSTDTQYF.

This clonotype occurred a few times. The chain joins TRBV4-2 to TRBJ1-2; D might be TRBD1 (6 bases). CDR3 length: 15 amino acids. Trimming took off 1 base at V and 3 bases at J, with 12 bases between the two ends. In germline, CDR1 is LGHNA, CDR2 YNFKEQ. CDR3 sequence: CASSQAGGAYYGYTF. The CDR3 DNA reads TGTGCCAGCAGCCAAGCGGGGGGGGCTTACTATGGCTACACCTTC.

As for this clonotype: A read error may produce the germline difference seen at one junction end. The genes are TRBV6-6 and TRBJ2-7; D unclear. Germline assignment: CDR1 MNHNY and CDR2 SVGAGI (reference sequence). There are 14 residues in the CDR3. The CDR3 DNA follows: TGCGCCAGCAGTTACGGTATGAGTAGGGACGAGCAGTACTTC. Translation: CASSYGMSRDEQYF.

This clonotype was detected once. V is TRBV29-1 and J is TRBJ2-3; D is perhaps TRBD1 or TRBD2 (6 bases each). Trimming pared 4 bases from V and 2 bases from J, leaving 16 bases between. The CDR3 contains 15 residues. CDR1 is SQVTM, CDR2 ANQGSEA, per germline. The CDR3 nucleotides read TGCAGCGTTGGTTCCGGGGGCGGGGACACAGATACGCAGTATTTT. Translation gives CSVGSGGGDTDTQYF.

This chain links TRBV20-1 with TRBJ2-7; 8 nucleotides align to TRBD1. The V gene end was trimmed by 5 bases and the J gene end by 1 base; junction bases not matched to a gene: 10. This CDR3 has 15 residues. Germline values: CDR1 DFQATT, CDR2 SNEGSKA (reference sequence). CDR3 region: CSALTGTGSSYEQYF. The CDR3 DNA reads TGCAGTGCTCTAACCGGGACAGGCTCTTCCTACGAGCAGTACTTC.

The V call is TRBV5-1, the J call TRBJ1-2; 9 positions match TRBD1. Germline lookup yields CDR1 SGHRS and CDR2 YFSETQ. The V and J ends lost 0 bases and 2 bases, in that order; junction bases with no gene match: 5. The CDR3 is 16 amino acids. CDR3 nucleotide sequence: TGCGCCAGCAGCTTGGACGGGACAGGGTCAAACTATGGCTACACCTTC. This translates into CASSLDGTGSNYGYTF.

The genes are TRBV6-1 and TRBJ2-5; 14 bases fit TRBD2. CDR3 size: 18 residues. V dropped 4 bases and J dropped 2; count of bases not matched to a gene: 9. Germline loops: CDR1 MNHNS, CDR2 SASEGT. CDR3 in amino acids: CASSVGTSGGSLQETQYF. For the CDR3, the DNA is TGTGCCAGCAGTGTGGGGACTAGCGGGGGAAGCCTTCAAGAGACCCAGTACTTC.

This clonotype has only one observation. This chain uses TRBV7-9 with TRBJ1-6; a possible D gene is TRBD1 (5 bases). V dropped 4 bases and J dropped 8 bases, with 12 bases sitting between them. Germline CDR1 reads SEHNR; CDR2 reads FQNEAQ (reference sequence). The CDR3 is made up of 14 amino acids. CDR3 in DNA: TGTGCCAGCAGCTCAGCGGGGACTTATTCACCCCTCCACTTT. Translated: CASSSAGTYSPLHF.

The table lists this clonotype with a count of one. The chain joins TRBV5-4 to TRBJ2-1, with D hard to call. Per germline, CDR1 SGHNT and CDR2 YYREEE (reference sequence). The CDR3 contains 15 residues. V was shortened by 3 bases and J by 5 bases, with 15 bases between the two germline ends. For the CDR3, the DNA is TGTGCCAGCAGCTCGCGGATGGGCCGTAACAATGAGCAGTTCTTC. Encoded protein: CASSSRMGRNNEQFF.

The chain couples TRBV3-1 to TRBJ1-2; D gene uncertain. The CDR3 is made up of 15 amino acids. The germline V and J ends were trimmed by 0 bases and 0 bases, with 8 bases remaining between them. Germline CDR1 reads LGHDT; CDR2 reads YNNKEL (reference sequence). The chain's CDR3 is CASSQDVTPNYGYTF. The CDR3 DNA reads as TGTGCCAGCAGCCAAGATGTAACACCTAACTATGGCTACACCTTC. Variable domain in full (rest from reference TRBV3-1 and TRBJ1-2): DTAVSQTPKYLVTQMGNDKSIKCEQNLGHDTMYWYKQDSKKFLKIMFSYNNKELIINETVPNRFSPKSPDKAHLNLHINSLELGDSAVYFCASSQDVTPNYGYTFGSGTRLTVV.

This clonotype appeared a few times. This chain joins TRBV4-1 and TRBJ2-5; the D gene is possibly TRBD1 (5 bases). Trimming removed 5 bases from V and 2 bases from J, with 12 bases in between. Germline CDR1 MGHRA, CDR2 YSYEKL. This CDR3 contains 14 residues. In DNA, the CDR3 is TGCGCCAGCAGCGGCAGGGCACTACAAGAGACCCAGTACTTC. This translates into CASSGRALQETQYF.

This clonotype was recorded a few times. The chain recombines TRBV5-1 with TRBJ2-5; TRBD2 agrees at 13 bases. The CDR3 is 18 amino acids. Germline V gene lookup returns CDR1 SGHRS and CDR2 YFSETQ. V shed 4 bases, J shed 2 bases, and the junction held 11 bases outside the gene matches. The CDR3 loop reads CASSPLGLAGPEQETQYF. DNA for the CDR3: TGCGCCAGCAGCCCTCTGGGACTAGCGGGGCCTGAACAAGAGACCCAGTACTTC. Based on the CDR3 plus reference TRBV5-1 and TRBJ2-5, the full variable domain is KAGVTQTPRYLIKTRGQQVTLSCSPISGHRSVSWYQQTPGQGLQFLFEYFSETQRNKGNFPGRFSGRQFSNSRSEMNVSTLELGDSALYLCASSPLGLAGPEQETQYFGPGTRLLVL.

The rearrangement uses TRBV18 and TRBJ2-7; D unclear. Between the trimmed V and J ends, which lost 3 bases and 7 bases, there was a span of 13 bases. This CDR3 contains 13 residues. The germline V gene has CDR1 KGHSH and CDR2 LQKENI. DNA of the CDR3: TGTGCCAGCTCACCCGACATGCAGGTTGAGCAGTACTTC. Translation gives CASSPDMQVEQYF.

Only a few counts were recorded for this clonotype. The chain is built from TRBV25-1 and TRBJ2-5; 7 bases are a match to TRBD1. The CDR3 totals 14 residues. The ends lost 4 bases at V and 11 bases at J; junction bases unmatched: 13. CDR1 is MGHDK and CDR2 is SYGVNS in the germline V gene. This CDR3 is CASSAYRGYNEQYF. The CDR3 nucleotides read TGTGCCAGCAGTGCTTACAGGGGATACAATGAGCAGTACTTC.

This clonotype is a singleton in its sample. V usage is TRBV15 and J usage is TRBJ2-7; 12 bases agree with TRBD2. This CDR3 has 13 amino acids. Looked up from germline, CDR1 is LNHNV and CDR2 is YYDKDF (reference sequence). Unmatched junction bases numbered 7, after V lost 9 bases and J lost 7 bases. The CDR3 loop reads CATTLAGGNEQYF. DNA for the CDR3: TGTGCCACTACCCTAGCGGGGGGGAATGAGCAGTACTTC.

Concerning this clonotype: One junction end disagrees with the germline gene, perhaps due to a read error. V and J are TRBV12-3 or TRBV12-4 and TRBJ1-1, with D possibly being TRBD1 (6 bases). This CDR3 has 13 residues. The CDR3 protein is CASRSTGITEAFF. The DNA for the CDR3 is TGTGCCAGCAGGTCTACAGGGATCACTGAGGCTTTCTTT.

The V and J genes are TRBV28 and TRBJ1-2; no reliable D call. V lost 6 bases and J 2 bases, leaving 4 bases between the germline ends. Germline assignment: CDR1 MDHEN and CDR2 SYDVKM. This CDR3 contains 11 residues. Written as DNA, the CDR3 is TGTGCCAGCAGGGTGAACTATGGCTACACCTTC. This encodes CASRVNYGYTF.

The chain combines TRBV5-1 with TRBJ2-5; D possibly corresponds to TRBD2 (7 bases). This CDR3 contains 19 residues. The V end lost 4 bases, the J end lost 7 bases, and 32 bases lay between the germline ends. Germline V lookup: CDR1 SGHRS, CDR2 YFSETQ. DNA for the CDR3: TGCGCCAGCAGCCCCGTGGGCGGGGGCCCGACAACGCTAAAAGGGACCCAGTACTTC. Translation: CASSPVGGGPTTLKGTQYF.

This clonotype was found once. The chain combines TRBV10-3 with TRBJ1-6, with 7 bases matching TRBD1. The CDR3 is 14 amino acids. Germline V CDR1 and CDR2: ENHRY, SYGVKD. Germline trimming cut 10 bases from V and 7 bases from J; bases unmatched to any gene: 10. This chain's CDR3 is CATRRDSSNSPLHF. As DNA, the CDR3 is TGTGCCACTCGCCGGGACAGCTCGAATTCACCCCTCCACTTT.

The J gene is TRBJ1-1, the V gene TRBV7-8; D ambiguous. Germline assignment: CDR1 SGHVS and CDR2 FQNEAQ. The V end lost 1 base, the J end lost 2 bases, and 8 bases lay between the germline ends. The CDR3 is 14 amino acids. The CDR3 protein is CASSLEGDNTEAFF. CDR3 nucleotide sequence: TGTGCCAGCAGCTTAGAAGGCGACAACACTGAAGCTTTCTTT.